The TCR beta chain described here comes from a study of cytomegalovirus exposure and HLA in healthy donors. The donors were members of the validation cohort, which comprised under 150 subjects and was separate from the first cohort of about 700 subjects. The CDR3 contains 12 residues. CDR1 MNHEY and CDR2 SMNVEV come from the germline V gene (reference sequence). Trimming removed 8 bases at V and 3 bases at J, with 11 bases between. The repertoire was sequenced with immunoSEQ multiplex PCR; TCRdb's copy has only in-frame clones and lacks some. Of 250,000 to 400,000 clones detected, approximately 86% appear once; the ten largest clones hold more than 0.9%.

The sample comprised PBMCs. The receptor's source is a woman between 25 and 40 years old in good health and CMV-seropositive. This chain links TRBV27 with TRBJ2-7, with D unclear. CDR3 amino acids: CASRDFRYEQYF. The DNA of the CDR3 is TGTGCCAGCCGCGACTTTCGCTACGAGCAGTACTTC.